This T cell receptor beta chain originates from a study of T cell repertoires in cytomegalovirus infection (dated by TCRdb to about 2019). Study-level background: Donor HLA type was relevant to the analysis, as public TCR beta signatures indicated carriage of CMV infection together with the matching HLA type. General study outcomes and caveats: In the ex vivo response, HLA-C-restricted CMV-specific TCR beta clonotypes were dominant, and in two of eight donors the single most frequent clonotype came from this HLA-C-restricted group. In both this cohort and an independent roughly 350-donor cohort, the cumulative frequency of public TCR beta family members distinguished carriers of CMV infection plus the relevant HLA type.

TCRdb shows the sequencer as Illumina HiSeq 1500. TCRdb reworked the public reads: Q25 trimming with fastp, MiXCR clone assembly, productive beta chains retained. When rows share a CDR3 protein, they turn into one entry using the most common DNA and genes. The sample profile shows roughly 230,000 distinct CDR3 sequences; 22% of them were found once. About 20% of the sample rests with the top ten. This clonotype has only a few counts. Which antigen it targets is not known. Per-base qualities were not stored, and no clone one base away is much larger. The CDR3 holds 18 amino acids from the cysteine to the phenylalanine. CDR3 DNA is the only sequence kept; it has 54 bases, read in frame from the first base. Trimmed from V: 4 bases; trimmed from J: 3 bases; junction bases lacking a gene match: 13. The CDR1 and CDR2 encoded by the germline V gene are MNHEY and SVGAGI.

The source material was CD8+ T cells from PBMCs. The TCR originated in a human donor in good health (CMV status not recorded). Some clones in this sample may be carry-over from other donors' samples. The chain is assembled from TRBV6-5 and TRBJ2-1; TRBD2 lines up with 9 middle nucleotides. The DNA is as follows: TGTGCCAGCAGTTCCAGTAAGTCGGGACTAGCTGTCTACAATGAGCAGTTCTTC. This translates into CASSSSKSGLAVYNEQFF.